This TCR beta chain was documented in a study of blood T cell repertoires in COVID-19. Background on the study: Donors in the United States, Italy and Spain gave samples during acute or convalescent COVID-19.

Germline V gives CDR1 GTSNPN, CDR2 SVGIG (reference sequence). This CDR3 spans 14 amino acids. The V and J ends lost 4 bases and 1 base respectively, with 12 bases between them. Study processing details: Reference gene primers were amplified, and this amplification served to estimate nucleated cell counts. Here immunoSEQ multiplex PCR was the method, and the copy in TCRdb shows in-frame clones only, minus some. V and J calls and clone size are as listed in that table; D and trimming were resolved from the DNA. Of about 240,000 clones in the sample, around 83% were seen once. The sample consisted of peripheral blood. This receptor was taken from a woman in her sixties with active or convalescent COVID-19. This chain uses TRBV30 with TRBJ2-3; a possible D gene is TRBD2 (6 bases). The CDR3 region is CAWKTRGGTDTQYF. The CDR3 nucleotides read TGTGCCTGGAAGACTAGAGGGGGCACAGATACGCAGTATTTT.